The clone carrying this TCR beta chain was picked up one time. Some clones are missing from TCRdb's copy, which holds only in-frame ones; the method was immunoSEQ multiplex PCR. Of around 52,000 clones in the sample, roughly 87% were seen once. These data originate in a study of blood T cell repertoires in COVID-19. V was clipped by 5 bases and J by 8 bases; unmatched bases: 14. The CDR3 is 15 amino acids. Germline CDR1 is MNHEY and CDR2 is SVGAGI. The TCR sequence derives from a woman at least 80 years old with COVID-19, enrolled during active disease. The specimen was peripheral blood. The gene calls are TRBV6-5 and TRBJ1-2, with 7 bases lining up with TRBD1. CDR3: CASSRQGLASGGYTF. The CDR3 DNA reads TGTGCCAGCAGTAGACAGGGACTTGCTTCGGGGGGCTACACCTTC.